A selection of T cell receptor beta chains follows, all from one sample in a study of blood T cell repertoires in COVID-19. Repertoires were generated with immunoSEQ multiplex PCR, while TCRdb's copy carries only in-frame clones and drops some. The sample has about 59,000 clones; roughly 80% are singletons. The sequenced sample was peripheral blood. These receptors all come from a woman aged 70-85 years with acute or convalescent COVID-19. Both conserved end residues are part of each CDR3. The D gene is left open where the match is weak. A clone size is listed for some rows: how often the clone was seen (once, few, many), or a class if it is expanded.

size: NA
J: TRBJ2-7
D: TRBD1
V: TRBV6-5
CDR3: CASSRIGTGEQYF
DNA: TGTGCCAGCAGCCGAATCGGGACAGGCGAGCAGTACTTC

size: NA
J: TRBJ2-4
D: NA
V: TRBV6-1
CDR3: CASSEADVLSGGGVTRRDRRIQYF
DNA: TGTGCCAGCAGTGAAGCAGACGTCCTTAGCGGAGGGGGGGTAACCCGAAGGGATCGTCGTATTCAGTACTTC

size: few
J: TRBJ1-1
D: NA
V: TRBV10-3
CDR3: CAISEYGGNTEAFF
DNA: TGTGCCATCAGTGAGTACGGGGGGAACACTGAAGCTTTCTTT

size: many
J: TRBJ2-3
D: NA
V: TRBV6-5
CDR3: CASSYYRADTQYF
DNA: TGTGCCAGCAGTTATTACAGGGCCGATACGCAGTATTTT

size: few
J: TRBJ1-1
D: NA
V: TRBV6-5
CDR3: CASRGTEAFF
DNA: TGTGCCAGCCGGGGCACTGAAGCTTTCTTT

size: NA
J: TRBJ2-5
D: NA
V: TRBV29-1
CDR3: CSVEEWSVEKREGVQKTQYF
DNA: TGCAGCGTTGAAGAATGGTCGGTCGAGAAAAGGGAGGGGGTACAGAAGACCCAGTACTTC

size: NA
J: TRBJ2-5
D: TRBD2
V: TRBV2
CDR3: CASSDDSGGSETQYF
DNA: TGTGCCAGCAGTGACGATTCGGGGGGTTCAGAGACCCAGTACTTC

size: NA
J: TRBJ2-1
D: TRBD1
V: TRBV19
CDR3: CASQSWDSSYNEQFF
DNA: TGTGCCAGCCAATCTTGGGACAGTTCCTACAATGAGCAGTTCTTC

size: NA
J: TRBJ1-5
D: NA
V: TRBV19
CDR3: CASWEGYSNQPQHF
DNA: TGTGCCAGTTGGGAGGGATATAGCAATCAGCCCCAGCATTTT

size: NA
J: TRBJ1-2
D: NA
V: TRBV19
CDR3: CASSMARGRYYGYTF
DNA: TGTGCCAGTAGTATGGCCAGGGGCAGGTACTATGGCTACACCTTC

size: NA
J: TRBJ2-3
D: NA
V: TRBV27
CDR3: CASRFGGSTDTQYF
DNA: TGTGCCAGCAGGTTCGGGGGAAGCACAGATACGCAGTATTTT

size: NA
J: TRBJ1-2
D: NA
V: TRBV24-1
CDR3: CATSDLRGTYGYTF
DNA: TGTGCCACCAGTGATTTGAGGGGGACCTATGGCTACACCTTC

size: NA
J: TRBJ1-1
D: TRBD1
V: TRBV7-2
CDR3: CASSSRQGAVKTEAFF
DNA: TGTGCCAGCAGCTCTAGACAGGGGGCTGTGAAGACTGAAGCTTTCTTT

size: NA
J: TRBJ2-5
D: TRBD1
V: TRBV5-5
CDR3: CASSPRAGGETQYF
DNA: TGTGCCAGCAGCCCACGGGCAGGGGGAGAGACCCAGTACTTC

size: NA
J: TRBJ1-2
D: NA
V: TRBV7-6
CDR3: CASSLNPQVNVNYGYTF
DNA: TGTGCCAGCAGCTTAAACCCCCAGGTCAACGTCAACTATGGCTACACCTTC

size: NA
J: TRBJ1-5
D: NA
V: TRBV18
CDR3: CASSPPGRGSNQPQHF
DNA: TGTGCCAGCTCACCGCCGGGGAGGGGCAGCAATCAGCCCCAGCATTTT

size: few
J: TRBJ2-5
D: NA
V: TRBV30
CDR3: CAWQGYQETQYF
DNA: TGTGCCTGGCAGGGGTACCAAGAGACCCAGTACTTC

size: NA
J: TRBJ1-1
D: NA
V: TRBV5-1
CDR3: CASSLAQAGTEAFF
DNA: TGCGCCAGCAGCTTGGCTCAGGCGGGTACTGAAGCTTTCTTT

size: once
J: TRBJ2-1
D: TRBD1
V: TRBV11-3
CDR3: CASSLGQGQQFF
DNA: TGTGCCAGCAGCTTAGGACAGGGCCAGCAGTTCTTC

size: NA
J: TRBJ1-1
D: NA
V: TRBV5-1
CDR3: CASSLNRPGSTEAFF
DNA: TGCGCCAGCAGCCTTAACCGTCCGGGGAGCACTGAAGCTTTCTTT

size: NA
J: TRBJ2-5
D: TRBD2
V: TRBV3-1/TRBV3-2
CDR3: CASSQSAGGRLGETQYF
DNA: TGTGCCAGCAGCCAATCCGCGGGGGGGCGACTGGGAGAGACCCAGTACTTC

size: NA
J: TRBJ2-3
D: TRBD2
V: TRBV10-3
CDR3: CAISAERGRTDTQYF
DNA: TGTGCCATCAGTGCCGAGCGGGGGAGGACAGATACGCAGTATTTT

size: NA
J: TRBJ2-3
D: TRBD2
V: TRBV30
CDR3: CAWRRGGRTSTDTQYF
DNA: TGTGCCTGGAGGCGGGGGGGCCGTACTAGCACAGATACGCAGTATTTT

size: few
J: TRBJ1-5
D: NA
V: TRBV6-2/TRBV6-3
CDR3: CASSTIWGGNQPQHF
DNA: TGTGCCAGCAGCACAATCTGGGGGGGCAATCAGCCCCAGCATTTT

size: NA
J: TRBJ1-2
D: TRBD1
V: TRBV7-8
CDR3: CASSLEGGAVGGYTF
DNA: TGTGCCAGCAGCTTAGAAGGGGGCGCGGTCGGTGGCTACACCTTC

size: once
J: TRBJ1-1
D: NA
V: TRBV9
CDR3: CASSFGVDTEAFF
DNA: TGTGCCAGCAGCTTCGGGGTCGACACTGAAGCTTTCTTT

size: NA
J: TRBJ2-1
D: NA
V: TRBV3-1/TRBV3-2
CDR3: CASKLAPHNEQFF
DNA: TGTGCCAGCAAATTGGCCCCTCACAATGAGCAGTTCTTC

size: NA
J: TRBJ2-3
D: NA
V: TRBV7-8
CDR3: CASSLQAGFRGDTQYF
DNA: TGTGCCAGCAGCCTACAAGCGGGGTTCAGGGGAGATACGCAGTATTTT

size: few
J: TRBJ1-6
D: TRBD1
V: TRBV5-1
CDR3: CASSLQGAHNSPLHF
DNA: TGCGCCAGCAGCTTACAGGGGGCCCATAATTCACCCCTCCACTTT

size: NA
J: TRBJ1-4
D: NA
V: TRBV6-5
CDR3: CASSHNEKLFF
DNA: TGTGCCAGCAGTCATAATGAAAAACTGTTTTTT

size: once
J: TRBJ2-6
D: TRBD1
V: TRBV19
CDR3: CASGQGRGGANVLTF
DNA: TGTGCCAGTGGACAGGGGAGGGGAGGGGCCAACGTCCTGACTTTC

size: NA
J: TRBJ1-1
D: TRBD1
V: TRBV12-5
CDR3: CASGLTGGKATEAFF
DNA: TGTGCTAGTGGTTTGACAGGGGGCAAGGCCACTGAAGCTTTCTTT

size: NA
J: TRBJ1-1
D: NA
V: TRBV6-5
CDR3: CASSYGEGRIAFF
DNA: TGTGCCAGCAGTTACGGTGAGGGGAGGATAGCTTTCTTT

size: NA
J: TRBJ2-2
D: NA
V: TRBV6-5
CDR3: CASSYSRSHTGELFF
DNA: TGTGCCAGCAGTTACTCTCGGTCCCACACCGGGGAGCTGTTTTTT

size: NA
J: TRBJ1-3
D: NA
V: TRBV3-1/TRBV3-2
CDR3: CASSQGIRGVTIYF
DNA: TGTGCCAGCAGCCAAGGTATACGAGGTGTCACCATATATTTT

size: NA
J: TRBJ2-6
D: NA
V: TRBV6-5
CDR3: CASSPRGSGANVLTF
DNA: TGTGCCAGCAGTCCCAGGGGCTCTGGGGCCAACGTCCTGACTTTC

size: NA
J: TRBJ2-3
D: NA
V: TRBV6-4
CDR3: CASSEGGSSTDTQYF
DNA: TGTGCCAGCAGTGAAGGAGGTTCGTCCACAGATACGCAGTATTTT

size: NA
J: TRBJ1-2
D: TRBD1
V: TRBV10-3
CDR3: CAISETGGGYGYTF
DNA: TGTGCCATCAGTGAGACAGGGGGCGGCTATGGCTACACCTTC

size: NA
J: TRBJ2-5
D: TRBD1
V: TRBV10-1
CDR3: CASASSTGEETQYF
DNA: TGCGCCAGCGCCAGTAGTACAGGGGAGGAGACCCAGTACTTC

size: NA
J: TRBJ2-7
D: NA
V: TRBV18
CDR3: CASSPPRGLYEQYF
DNA: TGTGCCAGCTCACCACCGAGAGGGTTGTACGAGCAGTACTTC

size: NA
J: TRBJ2-7
D: TRBD1
V: TRBV29-1
CDR3: CSARGQGAHEQYF
DNA: TGCAGCGCCCGGGGACAGGGGGCTCACGAGCAGTACTTC

size: NA
J: TRBJ2-4
D: NA
V: TRBV3-1/TRBV3-2
CDR3: CASSQGGSGRAKNIQYF
DNA: TGTGCCAGCAGCCAAGGAGGGAGCGGTCGAGCCAAAAACATTCAGTACTTC

size: NA
J: TRBJ1-1
D: NA
V: TRBV27
CDR3: CASSIKWGDLMNTEAFF
DNA: TGTGCCAGCAGTATAAAGTGGGGGGATCTCATGAACACTGAAGCTTTCTTT

size: NA
J: TRBJ1-3
D: NA
V: TRBV6-1
CDR3: CASSEAHGGSSGNTIYF
DNA: TGTGCCAGCAGTGAAGCTCACGGAGGGAGCTCTGGAAACACCATATATTTT

size: NA
J: TRBJ2-5
D: TRBD2
V: TRBV7-9
CDR3: CASSLGGAGGQETQYF
DNA: TGTGCCAGCAGCTTAGGAGGAGCGGGGGGCCAAGAGACCCAGTACTTC

size: NA
J: TRBJ2-2
D: TRBD1
V: TRBV10-2
CDR3: CASTGTGANTGELFF
DNA: TGCGCCAGCACTGGGACAGGCGCGAACACCGGGGAGCTGTTTTTT

size: NA
J: TRBJ1-5
D: NA
V: TRBV2
CDR3: CASRPERQPQHF
DNA: TGTGCCAGCAGGCCAGAGCGTCAGCCCCAGCATTTT

size: NA
J: TRBJ2-7
D: TRBD1
V: TRBV27
CDR3: CASSRGQGVRLEQYF
DNA: TGTGCCAGCTCAAGGGGACAGGGTGTTAGGCTCGAGCAGTACTTC

size: NA
J: TRBJ2-1
D: TRBD1
V: TRBV5-1
CDR3: CASSPPTGSNEQFF
DNA: TGCGCCAGCAGTCCTCCGACAGGGTCCAATGAGCAGTTCTTC

size: NA
J: TRBJ2-1
D: NA
V: TRBV30
CDR3: CAWLQDGGNEQFF
DNA: TGTGCCTGGTTACAGGACGGGGGCAATGAGCAGTTCTTC

size: once
J: TRBJ1-2
D: NA
V: TRBV14
CDR3: CASSQDTRGSGGYTF
DNA: TGTGCCAGCAGCCAAGATACACGGGGGTCGGGTGGCTACACCTTC

size: NA
J: TRBJ1-1
D: NA
V: TRBV11-2
CDR3: CASSPKIASNTEAFF
DNA: TGTGCCAGCAGCCCAAAAATAGCCTCGAACACTGAAGCTTTCTTT

size: few
J: TRBJ1-3
D: TRBD1
V: TRBV5-1
CDR3: CASSLVGTGGSSGGNTIYF
DNA: TGCGCCAGCAGCTTGGTCGGGACAGGAGGTTCGTCGGGGGGAAACACCATATATTTT

size: NA
J: TRBJ1-3
D: NA
V: TRBV5-1
CDR3: CASSFRTGGNTIYF
DNA: TGCGCCAGCAGCTTCCGGACTGGGGGAAACACCATATATTTT

size: NA
J: TRBJ2-3
D: TRBD2
V: TRBV19
CDR3: CASSRLALGSTDTQYF
DNA: TGTGCCAGTTCGAGACTAGCCCTGGGAAGCACAGATACGCAGTATTTT

size: NA
J: TRBJ2-2
D: TRBD1
V: TRBV24-1
CDR3: CATSDGTGGVRFSGELFF
DNA: TGTGCCACCAGTGATGGGACAGGGGGCGTAAGATTCTCCGGGGAGCTGTTTTTT

size: NA
J: TRBJ1-1
D: TRBD1
V: TRBV18
CDR3: CASGRDRRNTEAFF
DNA: TGTGCCAGCGGAAGGGACAGGCGGAACACTGAAGCTTTCTTT

size: few
J: TRBJ2-1
D: TRBD2
V: TRBV6-6
CDR3: CASSFSGGMGNEQFF
DNA: TGTGCCAGCAGTTTTAGCGGGGGGATGGGCAATGAGCAGTTCTTC

size: NA
J: TRBJ1-3
D: NA
V: TRBV10-3
CDR3: CASGRGLSGNTIYF
DNA: TGTGCCAGCGGCAGGGGCCTCTCTGGAAACACCATATATTTT

size: NA
J: TRBJ1-1
D: TRBD1
V: TRBV10-2
CDR3: CASKATMGQGVGAEAFF
DNA: TGCGCCAGCAAGGCTACGATGGGACAGGGGGTAGGGGCTGAAGCTTTCTTT